This is a list of T cell receptor beta chains from one sample in a study of tumor and adjacent non-tumor tissue in lung cancer. MiXCR was run by TCRdb on the multiplex PCR reads, yielding one entry per CDR3 protein. The sample has about 110,000 distinct CDR3 sequences, 75% seen once. Sequencing was done on a sample of lung tumor tissue. The source of these receptors is a woman aged 55-70 years with non-small cell lung cancer. The CDR3 runs from the conserved cysteine through the conserved F or W. Each record gives: D gene, clone size, V gene, J gene, CDR3 protein, CDR3 DNA. The D gene is left open where the match is weak. Expanded clones are given a class, and other clones once, few, many or no size at all.

TRBD1	-	TRBV6-2/TRBV6-3	TRBJ1-5	CASRKWIGGRQPQHF	TGTGCCAGCAGAAAATGGATAGGGGGCCGACAGCCCCAGCATTTT
-	-	TRBV29-1	TRBJ1-2	CSVVAPLGGFTF	TGCAGCGTTGTAGCGCCTCTCGGTGGCTTCACCTTC
TRBD2	-	TRBV6-2/TRBV6-3	TRBJ2-7	CASSKPGLTGAPIPYEQYF	TGTGCCAGCAGTAAGCCGGGACTAACGGGCGCGCCAATACCCTACGAGCAGTATTTC
TRBD2	-	TRBV11-3	TRBJ2-1	CASSVEMTSGSHMEQFF	TGTGCCAGCAGCGTAGAGATGACTAGCGGGAGCCACATGGAGCAGTTCTTC
-	-	TRBV12-3/TRBV12-4	TRBJ1-4	CTSSSYGAGEKLFF	TGTACCAGCAGTTCCTACGGGGCAGGGGAAAAGCTGTTTTTT
-	-	TRBV6-6	TRBJ2-2	CASNYEGTRELFF	TGTGCCAGCAATTACGAGGGCACCCGGGAGCTGTTTTTT
TRBD1	-	TRBV28	TRBJ1-5	CASSPWTGGDRPKHF	TGTGCCAGCAGTCCTTGGACAGGGGGCGATCGGCCCAAGCATTTT
TRBD2	once	TRBV11-2	TRBJ2-3	CASSVGLVTDRQYF	TGTGCCAGCAGCGTGGGACTAGTCACAGATAGGCAGTATTTT
-	many	TRBV20-1	TRBJ2-3	CSARDGFTDTQYF	TGCAGTGCTCGGGACGGGTTCACAGATACGCAGTATTTT
-	-	TRBV11-3	TRBJ2-1	CASSLLSTNGSHNEQFF	TGTGCCAGCAGCTTATTGTCGACTAACGGGAGCCACAATGAGCAGTTCTTC
-	many	TRBV20-1	TRBJ1-3	CSARPSGASSGNTIYF	TGCAGTGCTAGACCCTCCGGGGCTAGCTCTGGAAACACCATATATTTT
TRBD2	many	TRBV29-1	TRBJ2-7	CSVTGLGNEQYF	TGCAGCGTCACGGGACTAGGGAACGAGCAGTACTTC
-	-	TRBV12-3/TRBV12-4	TRBJ1-2	CASSSGTLGDYGYTF	TGTGCTAGCAGTTCCGGGACACTTGGGGACTATGGTTACACCTTC
-	-	TRBV11-3	TRBJ1-1	CASSLDSGRCTEAFF	TGTGCCAGTAGTTTAGATTCGGGGAGATGCACTGAAGCTTTCTTT
-	-	TRBV6-5	TRBJ1-5	CASSYSALSVQPQHF	TGTGCCAGCAGTTACTCTGCCCTTTCGGTACAGCCCCAGCATTTT
-	-	TRBV20-1	TRBJ1-5	CSVWRRNQAQHF	TGTAGTGTCTGGAGACGCAATCAGGCCCAGCATTTT
-	many	TRBV6-2/TRBV6-3	TRBJ2-4	CASSYPGTAKNIQYF	TGTGCCAGCAGTTACCCCGGGACAGCCAAAAACATTCAGTACTTC
-	-	TRBV9	TRBJ1-2	CASSVTTGGYTF	TGTGCCAGCAGCGTTACGACAGGCGGCTACACCTTC
-	-	TRBV20-1	TRBJ2-2	CSVSSDRNTGELFF	TGCAGTGTTAGCTCGGATAGGAACACCGGGGAGCTGTTTTTT
-	once	TRBV5-1	TRBJ2-7	CANSPAERIYEQYF	TGCGCCAACAGCCCCGCCGAACGTATCTACGAGCAGTACTTC
-	-	TRBV6-2/TRBV6-3	TRBJ2-7	CASTQSPCSYEQYF	TGTGCCAGCACCCAGTCTCCATGCTCCTACGAGCAGTACTTC
-	few	TRBV29-1	TRBJ2-3	CSVVGLARSPDMQYF	TGCAGCGTTGTGGGGCTAGCTAGGAGCCCAGATATGCAGTATTTT
TRBD2	many	TRBV4-3	TRBJ2-1	CASSQVASGGRNEQFF	TGCGCCAGCAGCCAAGTCGCGAGCGGGGGGAGGAATGAGCAGTTCTTC
-	once	TRBV7-2	TRBJ2-3	CASSLVGGPSTDTQYF	TGTGCCAGCAGCTTAGTTGGGGGGCCTAGCACAGATACGCAGTATTTT
TRBD2	-	TRBV4-1	TRBJ2-3	CASSQQAGWADTQYF	TGCGCCAGCAGCCAACAAGCGGGGTGGGCAGATACGCAGTATTTT
TRBD2	-	TRBV11-2	TRBJ2-3	CTSCASGTITDTQYF	TGTACCAGCTGCGCCAGCGGGACGATCACAGATACGCAGTATTTT
-	many	TRBV6-6	TRBJ1-1	CASSYTMAAEAFF	TGTGCCAGCAGTTACACTATGGCGGCAGAAGCTTTCTTT
-	-	TRBV11-2	TRBJ1-6	CASSLAVVVNSHLHF	TGTGCCAGCAGCTTAGCCGTAGTGGTGAATTCTCACCTCCACTTT
-	once	TRBV12-3/TRBV12-4	TRBJ2-1	CASSECGANELFF	TGTGCCAGCAGCGAATGTGGTGCTAATGAGCTGTTCTTC
-	once	TRBV5-6	TRBJ1-1	CASGPMTANTEAFF	TGTGCCAGCGGCCCTATGACAGCGAACACTGAAGCTTTCTTT
-	few	TRBV29-1	TRBJ1-2	CGEQEANYGYTF	TGCGGGGAACAGGAAGCGAACTATGGCTACACCTTC
TRBD1	-	TRBV11-2	TRBJ2-7	CASNLDLRQGREGYEQYF	TGTGCCAGCAACTTAGATCTTCGACAGGGACGAGAAGGATACGAGCAGTACTTC
-	-	TRBV12-3/TRBV12-4	TRBJ2-2	CAIDGTPNTGELFF	TGTGCCATCGACGGAACTCCGAACACCGGGGAGCTGTTTTTT
-	-	TRBV20-1	TRBJ2-4	CCASPIVKNIQYF	TGCTGTGCTTCTCCCATAGTCAAAAACATTCAGTACTTC
-	few	TRBV11-3	TRBJ2-2	CASSLAGHGELFF	TGTGCCAGCAGCTTAGCCGGCCACGGGGAGCTGTTTTTT
-	once	TRBV6-2/TRBV6-3	TRBJ2-2	CASSYSQERANTGELFF	TGTGCCAGCAGTTACAGCCAAGAGAGAGCCAACACCGGGGAGCTGTTTTTT
-	many	TRBV5-8	TRBJ1-5	CASSVDRNQPQHF	TGTGCCAGCAGCGTGGACCGGAATCAGCCCCAGCATTTT